Below are 30 T cell receptor beta chains sequenced from a single sample in a study of T cells in Graves' hyperthyroidism and ophthalmopathy (dated by TCRdb to about 2019). Receptor libraries were prepared by multiplex PCR. This sample was sequenced with an Illumina HiSeq 2000. TCR beta CDR3 regions were amplified from RNA transcripts. For the first round of RT-PCR on the TCR CDR3, the HTBI primer set was used together with the Qiagen OneStep RT-PCR kit. TCRdb redid the processing of the public reads, applying fastp at Q25 and MiXCR, and retained in-frame beta chains. Rows merge per CDR3 protein into single entries with the most common DNA and genes. This sample lists some 600,000 distinct CDR3 sequences; about 15% were detected once. The top ten constitute around 5.4% of the sample. Source material: blood. These receptors were collected from a young woman with Graves' hyperthyroidism that later progressed to Graves' ophthalmopathy.

The V call is TRBV9, the J call TRBJ2-1, with 7 bases that match TRBD2. The V segment lost 3 bases and the J segment 7 bases; nucleotides outside the gene matches: 4. The CDR3 covers 13 residues. In germline, CDR1 is SGDLS, CDR2 YYNGEE. The CDR3, as DNA: TGTGCCAGCAGCGCTCCCGGGGGGAATGAGCAGTTCTTC. This sequence encodes CASSAPGGNEQFF.

The table lists this clonotype with a few counts. V is TRBV5-4 and J is TRBJ2-1; D not certain. V was trimmed by 4 bases and J by 4 bases, leaving 21 bases between them. CDR1 and CDR2 (germline): SGHNT, YYREEE (reference sequence). CDR3 size: 17 residues. The CDR3 region is CASSRLLQSWGYNEQFF. CDR3 DNA: TGTGCCAGCAGCCGGCTCCTCCAGAGTTGGGGATACAATGAGCAGTTCTTC.

The table lists this clonotype with a few counts. The genes are TRBV7-9 and TRBJ1-1; TRBD1 matches 8 bases. The V gene's germline CDR1 is SEHNR and CDR2 FQNEAQ (reference sequence). After removal of 5 bases from V and 2 bases from J, the junction contained 16 bases not matched to a gene. This CDR3 has 18 amino acids. CDR3 sequence reads: CASSPYLETGGPNTEAFF. CDR3 in DNA: TGTGCCAGCAGCCCATACCTAGAAACAGGGGGACCTAACACTGAAGCTTTCTTT.

The V and J genes are TRBV2 and TRBJ1-2, with 8 bases fitting TRBD1. Germline CDR1 SNHLY, CDR2 FYNNEI. Germline trimming cut 6 bases from V and 4 bases from J; bases unmatched to any gene: 13. The CDR3 loop spans 16 amino acids. The CDR3 DNA reads TGTGCCAGCAGGGATGACAGGGGTCGGGATCCCTATGGCTACACCTTC. The encoded protein is CASRDDRGRDPYGYTF.

This clonotype was detected a few times. This chain joins TRBV3-1 and TRBJ2-7, with 14 bases identical to TRBD2. V lost 4 bases and J lost 6; bases outside the gene matches: 5. This CDR3 has 15 amino acids. Germline V gene sequence: CDR1 LGHDT, CDR2 YNNKEL (reference sequence). CDR3 nucleotide sequence: TGTGCCAGCAGCCCTGGGACTAGCGGGAGAGGCGAGCAGTACTTC. This sequence encodes CASSPGTSGRGEQYF.

This clonotype was detected many times. The chain has TRBV6-1 and TRBJ2-3; D assignment may be TRBD1 or TRBD2 (5 bases each). Germline CDR1 reads MNHNS; CDR2 reads SASEGT. Deletions cut 5 bases from V and 4 bases from J, with 16 bases between. This CDR3 has 15 amino acids. In DNA form, the CDR3 reads TGTGCCAGCAGTTTACTGCCTCGGGGCGCAGATACGCAGTATTTT. This gives the protein CASSLLPRGADTQYF.

This clonotype was counted many times. The gene calls are TRBV28 and TRBJ2-3; D may match TRBD1 or TRBD2 (6 bases each). The CDR3 totals 16 residues. In germline, CDR1 is MDHEN, CDR2 SYDVKM. Trimming removed 8 bases at V and 1 base at J, with 19 bases between. As DNA, the CDR3 is TGTGCCAGCGGTCTGCAAGGGGGGTTCCGCACAGATACGCAGTATTTT. Amino acid sequence: CASGLQGGFRTDTQYF. The full variable domain, completed using reference TRBV28 and TRBJ2-3, is DVKVTQSSRYLVKRTGEKVFLECVQDMDHENMFWYRQDPGLGLRLIYFSYDVKMKEKGDIPEGYSVSREKKERFSLILESASTNQTSMYLCASGLQGGFRTDTQYFGPGTRLTVL.

The CDR3: CASSLEPGFMNTEAFF. CDR3 DNA: TGCGCCAGCAGCTTGGAGCCAGGGTTCATGAACACTGAAGCTTTCTTT. This chain uses TRBV5-1 with TRBJ1-1; the D gene is possibly TRBD1 (5 bases). The germline gives CDR1 SGHRS, CDR2 YFSETQ. This CDR3 has 16 amino acids. Trimming shortened V by 0 bases and J by 0 bases, and 12 bases separated the two germline ends. The full variable domain, in which reference TRBV5-1 and TRBJ1-1 provide the parts outside the CDR3, is KAGVTQTPRYLIKTRGQQVTLSCSPISGHRSVSWYQQTPGQGLQFLFEYFSETQRNKGNFPGRFSGRQFSNSRSEMNVSTLELGDSALYLCASSLEPGFMNTEAFFGQGTRLTVV.

This clonotype was counted ten times or more. V and J are TRBV20-1 and TRBJ1-5; D uncertain. The CDR3 length is 14 residues. The V end was cut by 3 bases, the J end by 5 bases, with 14 bases between. CDR1 is DFQATT, CDR2 SNEGSKA, per germline (reference sequence). The CDR3 sequence is CSASFEGAYQPQHF. CDR3 nucleotide sequence: TGCAGTGCTAGTTTCGAGGGAGCGTATCAGCCCCAGCATTTT.

This clonotype was found once. The V and J genes are TRBV28 and TRBJ1-4; no clear D. V shed 2 bases and J shed 8 bases, with 9 bases lying between them. The CDR3 spans 13 residues. Germline CDR1 and CDR2: MDHEN and SYDVKM. The CDR3 nucleotides are TGTGCCAGCAGTTTAGGGTATTGGGAAAAACTGTTTTTT. Residues: CASSLGYWEKLFF.

The chain is built from TRBV6-1 and TRBJ2-7; 9 nucleotides match TRBD1. The trim removed 9 bases at V and 3 bases at J, leaving 6 bases unmatched. The CDR3 consists of 13 residues. Germline V CDR1 and CDR2: MNHNS, SASEGT. The CDR3 loop is CASTGGKDYEQYF. DNA for the CDR3: TGTGCCAGTACAGGGGGCAAGGACTACGAGCAGTACTTC.

Only a few counts were recorded for this clonotype. This chain connects TRBV20-1 to TRBJ2-7; 9 bases align to TRBD1. The germline V gene has CDR1 DFQATT and CDR2 SNEGSKA (reference sequence). Germline trimming cut 1 base from V and 3 bases from J; bases unmatched to any gene: 13. CDR3 length equals 17 residues. DNA of the CDR3: TGCAGTGCTAGAGGAACAAAACCGGGACAGGGAGTCTACGAGCAGTACTTC. It translates to CSARGTKPGQGVYEQYF.

The chain joins TRBV11-3 to TRBJ2-1; 8 nucleotides line up with TRBD2. This CDR3 comprises 14 residues. Trimming took 0 bases from V and 9 from J; bases not matched to a gene: 4. CDR1 SGHNT and CDR2 YENEEA come from the germline V gene. CDR3 DNA sequence: TGTGCCAGCAGCTTAGAACTAGCGGAGGGTGAGCAGTTCTTC. It translates to CASSLELAEGEQFF.

This clonotype has ten or more counts. V gene TRBV11-2 combines with J gene TRBJ1-6, with D possibly matching TRBD1 (5 bases). The CDR3 runs to 14 residues. Germline V gives CDR1 SGHAT, CDR2 FQNNGV. V lost 4 bases, J lost 4 bases, and 8 bases lay in between. CDR3 in DNA: TGTGCCAGCAGCTCGACAGATTATAATTCACCCCTCCACTTT. This gives the protein CASSSTDYNSPLHF.

The CDR3 DNA reads TGTGCCAGCACGGACAGGGGGCTGGTTGGCTACACCTTC. It translates to CASTDRGLVGYTF. The chain links TRBV19 to TRBJ1-2, with 11 positions matching TRBD1. The CDR3 covers 13 residues. From germline, CDR1 is LNHDA and CDR2 SQIVND (reference sequence). The V and J ends lost 9 bases and 7 bases, in that order; junction bases with no gene match: 7. Based on the CDR3 plus reference TRBV19 and TRBJ1-2, the full variable domain is DGGITQSPKYLFRKEGQNVTLSCEQNLNHDAMYWYRQDPGQGLRLIYYSQIVNDFQKGDIAEGYSVSREKKESFPLTVTSAQKNPTAFYLCASTDRGLVGYTFGSGTRLTVV.

In this sample, this clonotype turned up many times. The rearrangement links TRBV28 to TRBJ1-1; 8 nucleotides line up with TRBD1. Germline V CDR1 and CDR2: MDHEN, SYDVKM. This CDR3 is 15 amino acids long. V shed 4 bases and J 5 bases; nucleotides not matched to a gene: 9. The CDR3 sequence: CASSSGQGGKTEAFF. In DNA form, the CDR3 reads TGTGCCAGCAGTTCAGGACAGGGCGGTAAGACTGAAGCTTTCTTT.

This clonotype showed up just a few times. The chain joins TRBV6-1 to TRBJ1-5; no firm D call. The germline V and J ends were trimmed by 8 bases and 0 bases, with 8 bases remaining between them. The CDR3 contains 13 residues. Germline V CDR1 and CDR2: MNHNS, SASEGT. CDR3 in amino acids: CASRQNSNQPQHF. CDR3 sequence (DNA): TGTGCCAGCCGCCAGAATAGCAATCAGCCCCAGCATTTT.

This clonotype was detected ten times or more. The chain recombines TRBV3-1 with TRBJ2-4; perhaps TRBD2 as D (6 bases). Germline V gene data show CDR1 as LGHDT and CDR2 as YNNKEL (reference sequence). The CDR3 length is 15 residues. Trimming took off 1 base at V and 6 bases at J, with 13 bases between the two ends. The CDR3 loop is CASSQGSGRGNIQYF. CDR3 nucleotides: TGTGCCAGCAGCCAAGGGTCTGGGCGGGGAAACATTCAGTACTTC.

This clonotype was recorded at least ten times. This sequence joins TRBV7-8 and TRBJ2-3; 9 bases match TRBD2. The CDR3 loop spans 16 amino acids. Germline assignment: CDR1 SGHVS and CDR2 FQNEAQ. J gave up 0 bases and V 5 bases, and 6 bases lay outside the gene matches. The CDR3 loop is CASSLRTSASTDTQYF. In nucleotides, the CDR3 is TGTGCCAGCAGCCTCCGGACTAGCGCTAGCACAGATACGCAGTATTTT.

The rearrangement joins TRBV19 to TRBJ1-5; 7 positions agree with TRBD1. CDR3 length: 15 residues. Germline V gene lookup returns CDR1 LNHDA and CDR2 SQIVND (reference sequence). Trimming at V came to 5 bases and at J to 7 bases, leaving 11 bases not matched to a gene. The CDR3 loop reads CASSAGDRDFQPQHF. The CDR3 coding sequence is TGTGCCAGTAGTGCGGGAGACAGGGACTTCCAGCCCCAGCATTTT.

This clonotype occurred many times. This chain uses TRBV5-1 with TRBJ1-5; TRBD1 agrees at 7 bases. The CDR3 is 16 residues long. V lost 4 bases, J lost 1 base, and 8 bases stayed unmatched. Per the germline V gene, CDR1 is SGHRS and CDR2 is YFSETQ. The CDR3: CASSLTGDGSNQPQHF. In nucleotides, the CDR3 is TGCGCCAGCAGCCTCACAGGGGACGGCAGCAATCAGCCCCAGCATTTT.

This clonotype occurred many times. The chain employs TRBV29-1 and TRBJ2-2, with D tentatively TRBD1 or TRBD2 (5 bases each). CDR1 is SQVTM, CDR2 ANQGSEA, per germline. V gave up 7 bases and J gave up 5 bases, with 14 bases separating them. This CDR3 comprises 13 residues. CDR3 sequence: CSAGGQGTGELFF. The CDR3 nucleotides are TGCAGCGCCGGAGGTCAGGGAACCGGGGAGCTGTTTTTT.

This clonotype was counted ten times or more. The rearrangement joins TRBV7-2 to TRBJ1-2; TRBD1 is a possible D gene (5 bases). Germline CDR1 SGHTA, CDR2 FQGNSA. The germline V and J ends were trimmed by 5 bases and 8 bases, with 15 bases remaining between them. The length of the CDR3 is 13 residues. Written as DNA, the CDR3 is TGTGCCAGCAGCATCGAAGTGGGGCAGGGCTACACCTTC. It specifies CASSIEVGQGYTF.

The table lists this clonotype with many counts. The V gene is TRBV2, the J gene TRBJ1-2; D gene unclear. The CDR3 is 13 residues long. Between the trimmed V and J ends, which lost 2 bases and 0 bases, there was a span of 4 bases. Germline V gene data show CDR1 as SNHLY and CDR2 as FYNNEI. CDR3: CASSESPNYGYTF. The CDR3 DNA reads TGTGCCAGCAGTGAAAGTCCTAACTATGGCTACACCTTC.

This clonotype was seen more than once but under ten times. V gene TRBV3-1 combines with J gene TRBJ2-7; possibly TRBD1 for D (6 bases). Germline assignment: CDR1 LGHDT and CDR2 YNNKEL (reference sequence). Trimming left V 0 bases short and J 4 bases short, with 7 bases between. The CDR3 length is 13 residues. The CDR3 reads CASSQEGAYEQYF. CDR3 sequence (DNA): TGTGCCAGCAGCCAAGAGGGGGCGTACGAGCAGTACTTC.

There are many counts of this clonotype. This sequence joins TRBV12-3 or TRBV12-4 and TRBJ2-3; TRBD2 aligns across 13 bases. The V segment lost 6 bases and the J segment 6 bases; nucleotides outside the gene matches: 6. CDR3 length: 15 residues. The CDR3 DNA follows: TGTGCCAGCAGCGGACTAGCGGGAGAGAGGGATACGCAGTATTTT. The encoded protein is CASSGLAGERDTQYF.

With respect to this clonotype: A clone one base away is much larger, so this may be a read error. The gene calls are TRBV24-1 and TRBJ2-1; D ambiguous. Germline CDR1 is KGHDR and CDR2 is SFDVKD. The CDR3 length is 14 residues. This chain's CDR3 is CARHPTLAANEQSF. The CDR3, as DNA: TGTGCCAGACATCCCACTCTCGCGGCCAATGAGCAGTCCTTC.

This clonotype has at least ten counts. CDR3 sequence: CSVGRLDEQFF. The CDR3 nucleotides are TGCAGCGTTGGTAGGCTCGATGAGCAGTTCTTC. V gene TRBV29-1 combines with J gene TRBJ2-1, with D uncertain. This CDR3 is 11 amino acids long. With 4 bases removed from V and 8 bases from J, the gap between germline ends came to 9 bases. Germline CDR1 reads SQVTM; CDR2 reads ANQGSEA.

The V call is TRBV7-9, the J call TRBJ2-7; TRBD1 matches 7 bases. The length of the CDR3 is 13 residues. Germline lookup yields CDR1 SEHNR and CDR2 FQNEAQ (reference sequence). Germline trimming cut 5 bases from V and 4 bases from J; bases unmatched to any gene: 5. CDR3 in amino acids: CASSPTGQYEQYF. The CDR3 bases are TGTGCCAGCAGCCCTACGGGACAGTACGAGCAGTACTTC.

As concerns this clonotype: The junction differs from germline at one of its ends, possibly a read error. The chain is built from TRBV5-1 and TRBJ2-2; D not certain. Germline loops: CDR1 SGHRS, CDR2 YFSETQ. The CDR3 sequence is 11 residues long. The CDR3 here is CDSRKGGELFF. CDR3 nucleotides: TGCGACAGCAGGAAGGGCGGGGAGCTGTTTTTT.